This T cell receptor beta chain was sequenced for a study of response to subunit inactivated influenza vaccine. Study conclusions and caveats: The authors offered the suggestion that each seasonal influenza vaccination recruits few new T cells.

V was pared by 4 bases and J by 2 bases, with 13 bases between. The CDR3 consists of 15 residues. Germline loops: CDR1 SGHTA, CDR2 FQGNSA. TCRdb reprocessed the RT-PCR reads with MiXCR, giving one entry per CDR3 protein. Counted here are roughly 460,000 distinct CDR3 sequences, 9.5% to 12% occurring once; the ten biggest clones make up 9.5% to 15%. This clonotype occurred a few times. The target antigen is unknown. The starting material was PBMCs from blood, obtained about 40 days after vaccination. The J gene is TRBJ2-3, the V gene TRBV7-2; tentative D call: TRBD1 (5 bases). This clonotype originated in a man in his forties or fifties who received an inactivated influenza vaccine. As DNA, the CDR3 is TGTGCCAGCAGCTCGCTGGGGCTGTTCACAGATACGCAGTATTTT. The encoded protein is CASSSLGLFTDTQYF.